This T cell receptor (beta chain) came from a study of OX40 agonist ivuxolimab in advanced cancers. Broader study findings: Not determined was the antigen specificity of the expanded peripheral T cells. Among the least clonally expanded were partial responders at 0.1-3.0 mg/kg.

The CDR3 has 14 amino acids. Germline CDR1 KGHSH, CDR2 LQKENI. V was clipped by 1 base and J by 8 bases; unmatched bases: 4. Concerning this clone itself: Its target is not known.

Sequencing used immunoSEQ multiplex PCR; TCRdb keeps in-frame clones, though not all of them. The top ten clones hold 0.53% of a sample with 69,000 or so clones, 85% to 90% of them seen once. The TCR sequence derives from an adult with an advanced solid tumor such as melanoma, head and neck, liver or kidney cancer. The rearrangement links TRBV18 to TRBJ2-3; TRBD2 agrees at 9 bases. The sequencing used CD4+ or CD8+ T cells sorted from blood, collected in a trial of the OX40 agonist ivuxolimab. CDR3 region: CASSPRTSEGTQYF. The CDR3 coding sequence is TGTGCCAGCTCACCACGGACTAGCGAGGGTACGCAGTATTTT.